The 31 T cell receptor beta chains below all came from one sample that was sequenced in a study of Ad26.COV2.S vaccination and SARS-CoV-2 variants. TCRdb's table, derived via immunoSEQ multiplex PCR, lists solely in-frame clones and lacks some. The data hold roughly 680,000 clones, with 70% to 90% observed a single time. The treatment here: 15 to 20 received Ad26.COV2.S at low or high dose, single or two shots; 5 received placebo; per-sample allocation not given. Specimens were obtained on day 63 following the first vaccine or placebo injection. The material sequenced was peripheral blood, taken in a trial of Ad26.COV2.S vaccine versus placebo. The receptors derive from a person aged 18 to 65 who received the Ad26.COV2.S COVID-19 vaccine or a placebo.

The gene calls are TRBV3-1 (or the pseudogene TRBV3-2) and TRBJ1-1; no reliable D call. The V and J ends lost 3 bases and 5 bases respectively, with 13 bases between them. The germline V gene encodes CDR1 LGHDT and CDR2 YNNKEL (reference sequence). The CDR3 covers 14 residues. The CDR3 DNA reads TGTGCCAGCAGCCATTCTGCAAGGGCAACTGAAGCTTTCTTT. It codes for CASSHSARATEAFF.

The chain links TRBV5-1 to TRBJ2-5; TRBD2 might be the D (6 bases). CDR1 SGHRS and CDR2 YFSETQ come from the germline V gene. The CDR3 has 15 residues. V was pared by 5 bases and J by 5 bases, with 19 bases between. CDR3 sequence: CASRSGDTRGETQYF. The CDR3 nucleotides read TGCGCCAGCAGGTCAGGCGACACCCGGGGGGAGACCCAGTACTTC.

The chain is built from TRBV30 and TRBJ1-1, with D possibly being TRBD1 (5 bases). Germline CDR1 and CDR2: GTSNPN and SVGIG (reference sequence). CDR3 length equals 11 residues. Trimming took 6 bases from V and 2 from J, leaving 7 bases between them. The chain's CDR3 is CACQGNTEAFF. Here the CDR3 DNA reads TGTGCCTGCCAGGGTAACACTGAAGCTTTCTTT.

This clone was found a few times. The V and J genes are TRBV9 and TRBJ1-2, with D perhaps TRBD1 (5 bases). In germline, CDR1 is SGDLS, CDR2 YYNGEE. Trimming removed 0 bases at V and 8 bases at J, with 14 bases between. CDR3 size: 14 residues. DNA for the CDR3: TGTGCCAGCAGCGTAGTCGGCAGGGTGGGAGGCTACACCTTC. Amino acids: CASSVVGRVGGYTF.

The V call is TRBV6-2 or TRBV6-3, the J call TRBJ1-5, with no clear D. Trimming took 5 bases from V and 0 from J, leaving 8 bases between them. Germline V gene sequence: CDR1 MNHEY, CDR2 SVGEGT. This CDR3 is 14 amino acids long. CDR3 sequence (DNA): TGTGCCAGCAGTCCCTCGTATAGCAATCAGCCCCAGCATTTT. This gives the protein CASSPSYSNQPQHF.

This chain joins TRBV29-1 and TRBJ2-2, with 8 bases aligning to TRBD2. The CDR3 loop spans 15 amino acids. Trimming at V came to 6 bases and at J to 4 bases, leaving 10 bases not matched to a gene. The germline gives CDR1 SQVTM, CDR2 ANQGSEA. The DNA of the CDR3 is TGCAGCGTCTTTAGCGGGGCGGGCGGCACCGGGGAGCTGTTTTTT. Its translation: CSVFSGAGGTGELFF.

The chain couples TRBV19 to TRBJ2-3; tentatively, D is TRBD1 or TRBD2 (5 bases each). CDR1 is LNHDA, CDR2 SQIVND, per germline (reference sequence). V was clipped by 7 bases and J by 1 base, with 15 bases between them. This CDR3 comprises 15 residues. The CDR3 region is CASNSGLAGTDTQYF. CDR3 coding DNA: TGTGCCAGTAACTCGGGGCTAGCCGGCACAGATACGCAGTATTTT.

The V call is TRBV21-1, the J call TRBJ1-2. TRBV21-1 is a pseudogene locus. The CDR3 is 13 residues long. CDR3 residues: CASSKGKVNGYTF. CDR3 nucleotide sequence: TGTGCCAGCAGCAAAGGAAAGGTTAATGGCTACACCTTC.

The chain employs TRBV4-3 and TRBJ2-3, with 10 bases that match TRBD1. Unmatched junction bases numbered 1, after V lost 0 bases and J lost 4 bases. The CDR3 contains 15 residues. CDR1 LGHNA and CDR2 YSLEER come from the germline V gene. In DNA, the CDR3 is TGCGCCAGCAGCCAAGAAGGGACAGGGGCAGATACGCAGTATTTT. This gives the protein CASSQEGTGADTQYF.

The rearrangement uses TRBV29-1 and TRBJ1-1; D unresolved. Per the germline V gene, CDR1 is SQVTM and CDR2 is ANQGSEA. The germline V and J ends were trimmed by 4 bases and 5 bases, with 11 bases remaining between them. The CDR3 consists of 12 residues. The CDR3 here is CSVGEVGTEAFF. For the CDR3, the DNA is TGCAGCGTTGGGGAGGTTGGGACTGAAGCTTTCTTT.

The rearrangement joins TRBV10-3 to TRBJ2-5, with D tentatively TRBD2 (6 bases). Germline V gene lookup returns CDR1 ENHRY and CDR2 SYGVKD. The V end was cut by 8 bases, the J end by 1 base, with 11 bases between. This CDR3 spans 13 amino acids. The CDR3 region is CAISISGQETQYF. CDR3 nucleotides: TGTGCCATCTCGATTAGCGGCCAAGAGACCCAGTACTTC.

The V and J genes are TRBV2 and TRBJ1-5; possible D gene TRBD1, 5 bases. The germline V gene encodes CDR1 SNHLY and CDR2 FYNNEI. CDR3 length: 15 residues. The ends were cut back, 8 bases at V and 0 bases at J, with 14 bases in the middle. The CDR3 region is CASRLRTSSNQPQHF. The CDR3 DNA reads TGTGCCAGCCGTTTAAGGACAAGTAGCAATCAGCCCCAGCATTTT.

The J gene is TRBJ1-1, the V gene TRBV4-3; D gene ambiguous. CDR1 LGHNA and CDR2 YSLEER come from the germline V gene. The ends were cut back, 4 bases at V and 3 bases at J, with 9 bases in the middle. The CDR3 is made up of 13 amino acids. Written as DNA, the CDR3 is TGCGCCAGCAGCCGGGGAGTGGACACTGAAGCTTTCTTT. It yields the protein CASSRGVDTEAFF.

This chain uses TRBV7-8 with TRBJ1-2; D remains ambiguous. Trimming took 1 base from V and 5 from J, leaving 8 bases between them. Germline loops: CDR1 SGHVS, CDR2 FQNEAQ. The CDR3 has 13 residues. CDR3 region: CASSLVGEYGYTF. The CDR3 region has the DNA TGTGCCAGCAGCTTAGTTGGGGAATATGGCTACACCTTC.

This sequence joins TRBV7-9 and TRBJ2-6; perhaps D is TRBD1 or TRBD2 (6 bases each). The CDR3 length is 18 residues. CDR1 and CDR2 (germline): SEHNR, FQNEAQ (reference sequence). V was pared by 2 bases and J by 0 bases, with 14 bases between. CDR3 residues: CASSLTGTRNSGANVLTF. The CDR3 region has the DNA TGTGCCAGCAGCTTAACAGGGACTCGAAACTCTGGGGCCAACGTCCTGACTTTC.

This rearrangement joins TRBV6-5 to TRBJ2-4, with D perhaps TRBD2 (5 bases). Trimming took off 6 bases at V and 2 bases at J, with 8 bases between the two ends. Germline V gives CDR1 MNHEY, CDR2 SVGAGI. The length of the CDR3 is 13 residues. Here the CDR3 reads CASRAGTKNIQYF. DNA of the CDR3: TGTGCCAGCAGAGCCGGGACCAAAAACATTCAGTACTTC.

This rearrangement joins TRBV10-2 to TRBJ1-1; D uncertain. From germline, CDR1 is WSHSY and CDR2 SAAADI. With 4 bases removed from V and 0 bases from J, the gap between germline ends came to 6 bases. The CDR3 covers 13 residues. In DNA, the CDR3 is TGCGCCAGCAGTGTGTATTTGAACACTGAAGCTTTCTTT. Encoded protein: CASSVYLNTEAFF.

The V gene is TRBV9, the J gene TRBJ2-1; no clear D gene. V lost 3 bases to trimming and J lost 11 bases, with 6 bases between them. The CDR3 spans 10 residues. CDR1 is SGDLS, CDR2 YYNGEE, per germline. The DNA of the CDR3 is TGTGCCAGCAGCGCAAGCAAGCAGTTCTTC. Translated: CASSASKQFF.

CDR3 coding DNA: TGTGCCAGCAGTTACGGGACAGGGAGGATGAACACTGAAGCTTTCTTT. Its translation: CASSYGTGRMNTEAFF. The chain has TRBV6-5 and TRBJ1-1; 9 nucleotides align to TRBD1. J lost 0 bases, V lost 2 bases, and 4 bases had no gene match. This CDR3 has 16 residues. CDR1 and CDR2 from the germline V gene are MNHEY and SVGAGI.

The CDR3 is CAWTSKPGTSFYEQYF. The DNA for the CDR3 is TGTGCCTGGACTAGTAAGCCCGGGACTAGCTTCTACGAGCAGTACTTC. V is TRBV30 and J is TRBJ2-7; 9 bases are a match to TRBD2. J lost 3 bases, V lost 4 bases, and 13 bases had no gene match. This CDR3 region has 16 residues. From germline, CDR1 is GTSNPN and CDR2 SVGIG (reference sequence).

The count of this clone is one. J is TRBJ2-3 and V is TRBV30; D could derive from TRBD1 or TRBD2 (9 bases each). CDR1 and CDR2 (germline): GTSNPN, SVGIG (reference sequence). Trimming removed 0 bases at V and 8 bases at J, with 27 bases between. The CDR3 has 18 residues. The CDR3, as DNA: TGTGCCTGGAGTGTCTTGGCGGGAGGGACAGGGTTTGTGGTTACGCAGTATTTT. Amino acid sequence: CAWSVLAGGTGFVVTQYF.

The chain uses TRBV2 and TRBJ2-3, with D perhaps matching TRBD2 (5 bases). V was clipped by 7 bases and J by 0 bases, with 8 bases between them. Germline-derived CDR1 and CDR2 are SNHLY and FYNNEI. There are 13 residues in the CDR3. The DNA of the CDR3 is TGTGCCAGCACGCGACTAAGCACAGATACGCAGTATTTT. Protein: CASTRLSTDTQYF.

The CDR3 sequence is CASSSRTAINEKLFF. The DNA for the CDR3 is TGTGCCAGCAGCTCCAGGACGGCGATTAATGAAAAACTGTTTTTT. The chain joins TRBV7-2 to TRBJ1-4; D uncertain. The germline V gene encodes CDR1 SGHTA and CDR2 FQGNSA. The length of the CDR3 is 15 residues. Trimming pared 4 bases from V and 4 bases from J, leaving 13 bases between. The full variable domain, in which reference TRBV7-2 and TRBJ1-4 provide the parts outside the CDR3, is GAGVSQSPSNKVTEKGKDVELRCDPISGHTALYWYRQSLGQGLEFLIYFQGNSAPDKSGLPSDRFSAERTGGSVSTLTIQRTQQEDSAVYLCASSSRTAINEKLFFGSGTQLSVL.

The genes are TRBV24-1 and TRBJ2-1, with D tentatively TRBD2 (6 bases). The CDR3 runs 14 residues. The ends were cut back, 7 bases at V and 10 bases at J, with 19 bases in the middle. Per the germline V gene, CDR1 is KGHDR and CDR2 is SFDVKD. This CDR3 is CATSPGDRSGEQFF. In DNA form, the CDR3 reads TGTGCCACCAGCCCGGGGGATCGGAGCGGGGAGCAGTTCTTC.

The chain couples TRBV18 to TRBJ2-7; the match to TRBD1 covers 7 bases. CDR1 is KGHSH and CDR2 is LQKENI in the germline V gene. The CDR3 spans 11 residues. Trimming removed 6 bases from V and 7 bases from J; junction bases left unmatched: 3. CDR3 sequence reads: CASSTDREQYF. The CDR3, as DNA: TGTGCCAGCTCGACGGACAGGGAGCAGTACTTC.

With regard to this clone: Relative to the germline gene, one junction end is altered; a read error may explain this. This sequence joins TRBV3-1 (or the pseudogene TRBV3-2) and TRBJ2-1; TRBD2 aligns across 7 bases. Germline V CDR1 and CDR2: LGHDT, YNNKEL (reference sequence). The CDR3 loop spans 11 amino acids. The CDR3 here is CASSLTSVQVF. The CDR3 nucleotides read TGTGCCAGCAGCCTTACTAGCGTTCAGGTCTTC.

V gene TRBV6-5 combines with J gene TRBJ2-1, with D tentatively TRBD1 (5 bases). This CDR3 is 14 amino acids long. Between the trimmed V and J ends, which lost 6 bases and 8 bases, there was a span of 17 bases. Germline CDR1 MNHEY, CDR2 SVGAGI. CDR3 loop: CASSPGQGMDEQFF. CDR3 bases: TGTGCCAGCAGCCCCGGCCAGGGTATGGATGAGCAGTTCTTC.

In its sample, this clone was seen once. This sequence joins TRBV5-1 and TRBJ2-7, with D perhaps matching TRBD1 (6 bases). Trimming stripped 4 bases from V and 6 bases from J, with 20 bases between. This CDR3 region has 15 residues. Looked up from germline, CDR1 is SGHRS and CDR2 is YFSETQ. This CDR3 is CASSILFGQRSEQYF. In DNA, the CDR3 is TGCGCCAGCAGCATCCTTTTCGGACAGAGAAGCGAGCAGTACTTC.

CDR3 in amino acids: CASRPSGRNNEQFF. DNA for the CDR3: TGTGCCAGCAGACCGAGCGGACGAAACAATGAGCAGTTCTTC. The chain has TRBV6-5 and TRBJ2-1; the D gene is possibly TRBD2 (5 bases). Germline loops: CDR1 MNHEY, CDR2 SVGAGI. Trimming pared 6 bases from V and 5 bases from J, leaving 14 bases between. The CDR3 extends over 14 amino acids.

V gene TRBV24-1 combines with J gene TRBJ2-7, with 7 bases lining up with TRBD2. J lost 2 bases, V lost 5 bases, and 20 bases had no gene match. CDR1 is KGHDR and CDR2 is SFDVKD in the germline V gene. This CDR3 spans 19 amino acids. DNA for the CDR3: TGTGCCACCAGTGTCCTCCGGGGGGTGGGGCGGGGCCTCCCCTACGAGCAGTACTTC. Protein product: CATSVLRGVGRGLPYEQYF.

The chain employs TRBV6-5 and TRBJ2-5, with D unresolved. Looked up from germline, CDR1 is MNHEY and CDR2 is SVGAGI. Trimming stripped 2 bases from V and 1 base from J, with 14 bases between. The length of the CDR3 is 16 residues. CDR3 DNA: TGTGCCAGCAGTTACGGCGTACATGAAGCCCAAGAGACCCAGTACTTC. It encodes CASSYGVHEAQETQYF.